The T cell receptor beta chain described here comes from a study of T cell responses to AZD1222 COVID-19 vaccine. Across the study: Pooled samples include second doses given at about 4 or 12 weeks.

In the case of this clone: The antigen remains undetermined.

Study findings and constraints: Spike-wide vaccine-associated CD4 TCRs dominated at 160-218 and 743-854.

Produced via immunoSEQ multiplex PCR; TCRdb's table is partial and in-frame only. Of about 150,000 clones listed, 90% are singletons. The sample here was peripheral blood, taken on day 0 of AZD1222 vaccination. This TCR was sampled from an adult in good health.

CDR3 in amino acids: CASSALSSSPETQYF. CDR3 nucleotides: TGTGCCAGCAGCGCCTTGTCCTCTTCTCCAGAGACCCAGTACTTC. The chain links TRBV7-9 to TRBJ2-5; D is ambiguous. Deletions cut 5 bases from V and 4 bases from J, with 17 bases between. The CDR3 runs 15 residues. CDR1 is SEHNR and CDR2 is FQNEAQ in the germline V gene (reference sequence).